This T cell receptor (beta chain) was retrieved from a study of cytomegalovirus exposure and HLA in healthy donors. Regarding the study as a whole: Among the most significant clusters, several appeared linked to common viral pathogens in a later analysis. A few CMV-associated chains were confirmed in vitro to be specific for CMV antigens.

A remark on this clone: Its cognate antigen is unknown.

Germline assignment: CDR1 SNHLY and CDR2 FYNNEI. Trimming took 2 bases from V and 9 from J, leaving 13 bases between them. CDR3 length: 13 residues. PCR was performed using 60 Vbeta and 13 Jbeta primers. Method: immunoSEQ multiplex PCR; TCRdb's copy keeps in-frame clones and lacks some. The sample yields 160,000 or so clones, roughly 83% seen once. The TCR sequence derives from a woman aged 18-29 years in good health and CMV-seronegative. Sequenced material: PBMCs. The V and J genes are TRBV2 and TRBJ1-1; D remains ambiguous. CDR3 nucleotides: TGTGCCAGCAGTGAAAGTGGAGGCAATCAAGCTTTCTTT. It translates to CASSESGGNQAFF.